This section outlines one T cell receptor beta chain sequence together with its context. The target antigen is unknown. The data stem from a study of shared clonotypes between healthy human individuals. V lost 1 base and J 6 bases, leaving 13 bases between the germline ends. This CDR3 spans 14 amino acids. Per germline, CDR1 SNHLY and CDR2 FYNNEI. General observations from the study: Naive subsets generally exceeded memory subsets in estimated richness. With a few donors compared, approximately 5% of naive CD4 clonotypes were shared.

Assay: immunoSEQ multiplex PCR; the TCRdb copy retains only in-frame clones and omits some. The repertoire holds about 2.4 million clones, with approximately 94% as singletons. The source of this sequence is a man aged 18-30 years in good health. Some clones in this sample may be carry-over from other donors' samples. Specimen: naive CD4+ T cells from PBMCs. The subset: CD45RA+ positively selected. V usage is TRBV2 and J usage is TRBJ2-7; TRBD2 is a possible D gene (5 bases). The CDR3 protein is CASSEVTPAGEQYF. CDR3 coding DNA: TGTGCCAGCAGTGAAGTAACCCCGGCGGGCGAGCAGTACTTC.